The TCR beta chain described here comes from a study of PD-L1 blockade in urothelial cancer. Trimming removed 4 bases from V and 2 bases from J; junction bases left unmatched: 8. Looked up from germline, CDR1 is MNHNS and CDR2 is SASEGT. This CDR3 spans 16 amino acids. Time point of the sample: peripheral blood 6 weeks after treatment start. Profiling relied on immunoSEQ multiplex PCR, and the TCRdb table lists in-frame clones only, not all of them. The repertoire consists of around 110,000 clones, with less than 95% occurring once and the leading ten covering about 4%. The genes are TRBV6-1 and TRBJ1-5; 7 bases fit TRBD1. The material was PBMCs, obtained around atezolizumab (anti-PD-L1) treatment. The origin of this receptor is a man in his sixties with urothelial cancer. The CDR3 sequence: CASSAIGGGGNQPQHF. The CDR3 region has the DNA TGTGCCAGCAGTGCAATAGGGGGCGGGGGCAATCAGCCCCAGCATTTT.